One sample yielded the 14 T cell receptor beta chains listed below, sequenced in a study of Ad26.COV2.S vaccination and SARS-CoV-2 variants. Clones were read by immunoSEQ multiplex PCR, and TCRdb kept only the in-frame ones, dropping some. The data show roughly 300,000 clones, 88% seen once. Treatment defined: about 20 received Ad26.COV2.S at low or high dose, single or two shots; about 5 received placebo; per-sample allocation not given. Sampling was done on day 63 after the first vaccine or placebo injection. Sequenced material: peripheral blood, taken in a trial of Ad26.COV2.S vaccine versus placebo. Receptor source: a person aged 18-60 years who received the Ad26.COV2.S COVID-19 vaccine or a placebo.

This clone was recorded a few times. This chain links TRBV2 with TRBJ1-4; 8 nucleotides match TRBD1. The CDR3 spans 12 residues. J lost 10 bases, V lost 6 bases, and 4 bases had no gene match. In germline, CDR1 is SNHLY, CDR2 FYNNEI. CDR3 protein: CASRSDRGKLFF. The CDR3 DNA is TGTGCCAGCAGAAGTGACAGGGGAAAACTGTTTTTT. Filled out from reference TRBV2 and TRBJ1-4, the complete variable domain reads EPEVTQTPSHQVTQMGQEVILRCVPISNHLYFYWYRQILGQKVEFLVSFYNNEISEKSEIFDDQFSVERPDGSNFTLKIRSTKLEDSAMYFCASRSDRGKLFFGSGTQLSVL.

The rearrangement uses TRBV7-3 and TRBJ2-1; maybe TRBD2 (7 bases). Germline lookup yields CDR1 SGHTA and CDR2 FQGTGA. The CDR3 has 15 residues. Trimming pared 7 bases from V and 5 bases from J, leaving 18 bases between. The CDR3 is CASNLAVGGHNEQFF. In nucleotides, the CDR3 is TGTGCCAGCAACCTAGCGGTGGGGGGCCACAATGAGCAGTTCTTC.

The chain combines TRBV5-6 with TRBJ1-1; 8 bases align to TRBD1. Trimming cost V 4 bases and J 4 bases; bases outside gene matches: 6. The CDR3 extends over 14 amino acids. The V gene's germline CDR1 is SGHDT and CDR2 YYEEEE. In nucleotides, the CDR3 is TGTGCCAGCAGCAGGACAGGGATCGGCACTGAAGCTTTCTTT. Protein product: CASSRTGIGTEAFF.

This chain links TRBV9 with TRBJ2-2; tentative D call: TRBD1 (5 bases). This CDR3 comprises 15 residues. V lost 6 bases and J 2 bases, leaving 14 bases between the germline ends. Germline V gives CDR1 SGDLS, CDR2 YYNGEE. For the CDR3, the DNA is TGTGCCAGCACGCAGCAGGGAATTAACACCGGGGAGCTGTTTTTT. Amino acids: CASTQQGINTGELFF.

Here the CDR3 DNA reads TGTGCCAGCAGCTTGGCGGGGTTTGGGGAGACCCAGTACTTC. Residues: CASSLAGFGETQYF. The chain combines TRBV5-4 with TRBJ2-5; D might be TRBD2 (5 bases). The V and J ends lost 0 bases and 5 bases respectively, with 11 bases between them. The CDR3 sequence is 14 residues long. Looked up from germline, CDR1 is SGHNT and CDR2 is YYREEE (reference sequence).

CDR3 protein: CASIPGQGNNEQFF. The CDR3 DNA reads TGTGCCAGTATCCCGGGACAGGGGAACAATGAGCAGTTCTTC. The V and J genes are TRBV19 and TRBJ2-1; the match to TRBD1 covers 10 bases. J gave up 5 bases and V 7 bases, and 5 bases lay outside the gene matches. From germline, CDR1 is LNHDA and CDR2 SQIVND (reference sequence). This CDR3 spans 14 amino acids.

V and J are TRBV6-6 and TRBJ1-1; no reliable D call. The CDR3 length is 14 residues. Between the trimmed V and J ends, which lost 2 bases and 2 bases, there was a span of 9 bases. Germline V gene data show CDR1 as MNHNY and CDR2 as SVGAGI (reference sequence). The CDR3 DNA is TGTGCCAGCAGTTACAGGGAAGGCAACACTGAAGCTTTCTTT. As protein: CASSYREGNTEAFF.

By sample fraction, this clone is medium-sized. The rearrangement uses TRBV4-2 and TRBJ1-5, with D possibly matching TRBD1 (5 bases). Germline V gene sequence: CDR1 LGHNA, CDR2 YNFKEQ. The V gene lost 0 bases and the J gene lost 3 bases, with 15 bases spanning the gap. CDR3 length: 17 residues. CDR3 DNA sequence: TGTGCCAGCAGCCAAGATCAGGAGAGACAGTCCAATCAGCCCCAGCATTTT. This sequence encodes CASSQDQERQSNQPQHF.

The rearrangement uses TRBV3-1 (or the pseudogene TRBV3-2) and TRBJ2-2; 12 nucleotides match TRBD2. CDR3 size: 18 residues. Germline V gene data show CDR1 as LGHDT and CDR2 as YNNKEL (reference sequence). V was pared by 3 bases and J by 4 bases, with 9 bases of the junction left unmatched. CDR3 sequence reads: CASSQMSSGGVGTGELFF. CDR3 bases: TGTGCCAGCAGCCAGATGTCTAGCGGGGGGGTTGGCACCGGGGAGCTGTTTTTT.

The gene calls are TRBV7-9 and TRBJ2-2; TRBD1 agrees at 12 bases. In germline, CDR1 is SEHNR, CDR2 FQNEAQ (reference sequence). The CDR3 is 16 amino acids. V dropped 5 bases and J dropped 6; count of bases not matched to a gene: 7. CDR3 sequence reads: CASSRDRGLWAGELFF. The CDR3 bases are TGTGCCAGCAGCCGGGACAGGGGGCTGTGGGCCGGGGAGCTGTTTTTT. The variable domain in full, with the rest retrieved from reference TRBV7-9 and TRBJ2-2, is DTGVSQNPRHKITKRGQNVTFRCDPISEHNRLYWYRQTLGQGPEFLTYFQNEAQLEKSRLLSDRFSAERPKGSFSTLEIQRTEQGDSAMYLCASSRDRGLWAGELFFGEGSRLTVL.

This chain's CDR3 is CASSPFAGSGNTIYF. CDR3 nucleotide sequence: TGTGCCAGCAGCCCATTCGCAGGGTCTGGAAACACCATATATTTT. The chain employs TRBV7-2 and TRBJ1-3; D perhaps matches TRBD1 (5 bases). The germline gives CDR1 SGHTA, CDR2 FQGNSA. The V gene lost 5 bases and the J gene lost 1 base, with 12 bases spanning the gap. This CDR3 has 15 amino acids.

About this clone itself: Additional DNA sequences in this sample encode the identical CDR3. The rearrangement links TRBV18 to TRBJ2-7; D is uncertain. This CDR3 comprises 12 residues. Germline loops: CDR1 KGHSH, CDR2 LQKENI. The V gene lost 3 bases and the J gene lost 3 bases, with 6 bases spanning the gap. The CDR3 coding sequence is TGTGCCAGCTCACCCGGAAACTACGAGCAGTACTTC. This translates into CASSPGNYEQYF.

The table lists this clone with a count of one. V is TRBV15 and J is TRBJ2-3, with D possibly being TRBD1 or TRBD2 (6 bases each). This CDR3 is built from 15 residues. Germline V gene data show CDR1 as LNHNV and CDR2 as YYDKDF (reference sequence). V shed 3 bases and J shed 6 bases, with 16 bases lying between them. The CDR3 loop is CATSSSHEGGDTQYF. The CDR3 region has the DNA TGTGCCACCAGCAGCTCGCATGAGGGGGGCGATACGCAGTATTTT. The whole variable domain, filled in from reference TRBV15 and TRBJ2-3, reads DAMVIQNPRYQVTQFGKPVTLSCSQTLNHNVMYWYQQKSSQAPKLLFHYYDKDFNNEADTPDNFQSRRPNTSFCFLDIRSPGLGDTAMYLCATSSSHEGGDTQYFGPGTRLTVL.

This chain links TRBV9 with TRBJ2-3; 7 bases line up with TRBD1. The CDR3 spans 16 residues. Germline CDR1 and CDR2: SGDLS and YYNGEE. Trimming took 2 bases from V and 0 from J; bases not matched to a gene: 6. CDR3 nucleotide sequence: TGTGCCAGCAGCGTTCAAGGGACAGTGAGCACAGATACGCAGTATTTT. Amino acids: CASSVQGTVSTDTQYF. Complete variable domain (other parts from reference TRBV9 and TRBJ2-3): DSGVTQTPKHLITATGQRVTLRCSPRSGDLSVYWYQQSLDQGLQFLIQYYNGEERAKGNILERFSAQQFPDLHSELNLSSLELGDSALYFCASSVQGTVSTDTQYFGPGTRLTVL.